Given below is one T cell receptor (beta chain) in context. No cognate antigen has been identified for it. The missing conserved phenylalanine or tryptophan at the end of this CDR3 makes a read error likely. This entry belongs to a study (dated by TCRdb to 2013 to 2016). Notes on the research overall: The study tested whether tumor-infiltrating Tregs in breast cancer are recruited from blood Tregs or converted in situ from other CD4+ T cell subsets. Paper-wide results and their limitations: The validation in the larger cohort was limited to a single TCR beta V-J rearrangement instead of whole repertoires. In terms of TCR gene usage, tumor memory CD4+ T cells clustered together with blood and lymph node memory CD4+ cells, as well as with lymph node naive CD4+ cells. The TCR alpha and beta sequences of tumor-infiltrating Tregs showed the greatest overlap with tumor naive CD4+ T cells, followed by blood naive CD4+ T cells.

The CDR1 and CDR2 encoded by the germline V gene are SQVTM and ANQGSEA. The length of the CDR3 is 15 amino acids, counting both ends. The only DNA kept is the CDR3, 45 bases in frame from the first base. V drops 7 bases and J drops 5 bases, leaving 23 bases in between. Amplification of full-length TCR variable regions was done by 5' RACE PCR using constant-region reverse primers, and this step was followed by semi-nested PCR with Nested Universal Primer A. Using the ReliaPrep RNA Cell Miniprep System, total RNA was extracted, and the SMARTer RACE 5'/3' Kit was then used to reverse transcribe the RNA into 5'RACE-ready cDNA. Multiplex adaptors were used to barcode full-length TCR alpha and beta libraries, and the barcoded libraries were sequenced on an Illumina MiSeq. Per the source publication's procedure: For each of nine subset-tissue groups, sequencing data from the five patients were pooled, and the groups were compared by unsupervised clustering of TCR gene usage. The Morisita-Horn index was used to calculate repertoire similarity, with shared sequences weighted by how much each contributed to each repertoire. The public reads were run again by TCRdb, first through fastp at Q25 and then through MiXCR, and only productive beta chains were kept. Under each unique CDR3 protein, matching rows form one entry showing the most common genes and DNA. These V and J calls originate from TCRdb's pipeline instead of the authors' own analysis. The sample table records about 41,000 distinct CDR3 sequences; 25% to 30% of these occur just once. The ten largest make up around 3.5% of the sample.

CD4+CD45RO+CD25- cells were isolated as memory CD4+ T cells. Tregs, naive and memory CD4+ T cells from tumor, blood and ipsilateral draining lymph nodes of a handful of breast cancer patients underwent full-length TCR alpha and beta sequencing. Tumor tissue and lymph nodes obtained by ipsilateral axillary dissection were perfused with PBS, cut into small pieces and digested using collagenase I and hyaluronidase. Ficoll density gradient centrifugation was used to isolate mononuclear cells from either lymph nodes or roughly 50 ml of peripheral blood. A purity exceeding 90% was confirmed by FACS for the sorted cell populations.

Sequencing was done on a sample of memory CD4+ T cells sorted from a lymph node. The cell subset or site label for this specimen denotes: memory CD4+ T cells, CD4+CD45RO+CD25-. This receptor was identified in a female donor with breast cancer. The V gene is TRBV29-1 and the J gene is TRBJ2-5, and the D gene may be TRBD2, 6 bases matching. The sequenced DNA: TGCAGCGGTTCTGGGGGGAGAGGTGGTCGGGAGACCCAGTACCTC. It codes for CSGSGGRGGRETQYL.